The 15 T cell receptor beta chains presented below share a single source sample, sequenced in a study of blood T cell repertoires in COVID-19. Method: immunoSEQ multiplex PCR; TCRdb's copy keeps in-frame clones and lacks some. The profile shows around 190,000 clones, 87% of them singletons. The sequenced sample consisted of PBMCs or T cells enriched from blood (not recorded which). These receptors all come from a man in his late teens or twenties with acute COVID-19.

The chain joins TRBV27 to TRBJ2-1; 9 nucleotides agree with TRBD2. V gave up 6 bases and J gave up 0 bases; unmatched junction bases: 3. Germline CDR1 and CDR2: MNHEY and SMNVEV (reference sequence). The CDR3 runs 15 residues. The CDR3 sequence is CASSQAGGSYNEQFF. The CDR3 region has the DNA TGTGCCAGCAGCCAAGCGGGAGGCTCCTACAATGAGCAGTTCTTC.

About this clone itself: Different DNA sequences within this sample yield the same CDR3. The rearrangement joins TRBV27 to TRBJ1-1; a weak D match, TRBD1 (5 bases). The CDR3 spans 13 residues. V was shortened by 2 bases and J by 2 bases, with 6 bases between the two germline ends. Germline CDR1 MNHEY, CDR2 SMNVEV (reference sequence). The CDR3: CASSLQGNTEAFF. In nucleotides, the CDR3 is TGTGCCAGCAGTTTACAGGGTAACACTGAAGCTTTCTTT.

The chain links TRBV10-1 to TRBJ2-7, with 9 bases aligning to TRBD2. This CDR3 is 15 amino acids long. The trim removed 0 bases at V and 5 bases at J, leaving 5 bases unmatched. Germline V gives CDR1 WNHNN, CDR2 SYGVQD (reference sequence). The DNA for the CDR3 is TGCGCCAGCAGTGAGTCGGGTAGCGGGAGACACGAGCAGTACTTC. It is translated as CASSESGSGRHEQYF.

The chain links TRBV7-6 to TRBJ2-1, with 12 bases identical to TRBD2. The CDR3 spans 16 residues. The V gene's germline CDR1 is SGHVS and CDR2 FNYEAQ. With V trimmed by 5 bases and J by 5 bases, 7 bases remained unmatched. The CDR3 loop is CASSVGTSGYHNEQFF. CDR3 sequence (DNA): TGTGCCAGCAGCGTCGGGACTAGCGGGTACCACAATGAGCAGTTCTTC.

The V call is TRBV7-9, the J call TRBJ2-5; D perhaps matches TRBD2 (6 bases). Germline-derived CDR1 and CDR2 are SEHNR and FQNEAQ (reference sequence). Trimming took off 8 bases at V and 3 bases at J, with 10 bases between the two ends. The CDR3 contains 12 residues. The CDR3 region is CASGGTEETQYF. The CDR3 coding sequence is TGTGCCAGCGGAGGGACGGAAGAGACCCAGTACTTC.

This clone was counted once. The chain carries TRBV27 and TRBJ1-3; 7 bases agree with TRBD1. The CDR3 loop spans 14 amino acids. Germline values: CDR1 MNHEY, CDR2 SMNVEV (reference sequence). With 6 bases clipped from V and 4 bases from J, the junction kept 6 bases outside the gene matches. DNA for the CDR3: TGTGCCAGCAGGATGACAGGGTCCGGAAACACCATATATTTT. Its protein product is CASRMTGSGNTIYF.

This clone was seen once. The chain recombines TRBV3-1 (or the pseudogene TRBV3-2) with TRBJ1-5; D call uncertain. V was cut by 0 bases and J by 0 bases, with 6 bases left in between. Germline CDR1 reads LGHDT; CDR2 reads YNNKEL (reference sequence). The CDR3 consists of 15 residues. CDR3 sequence reads: CASSQDSDSNQPQHF. CDR3 bases: TGTGCCAGCAGCCAAGACAGCGATAGCAATCAGCCCCAGCATTTT.

The chain links TRBV7-9 to TRBJ1-2; weak D call: TRBD1 (5 bases). The V and J ends lost 6 bases and 8 bases respectively, with 16 bases between them. CDR1 is SEHNR and CDR2 is FQNEAQ in the germline V gene (reference sequence). CDR3 length: 13 residues. The CDR3 sequence: CASSGGAAGGYTF. In DNA, the CDR3 is TGTGCCAGCAGTGGAGGGGCAGCGGGAGGCTACACCTTC.

The chain joins TRBV27 to TRBJ2-1, with D possibly being TRBD2 (5 bases). Germline V lookup: CDR1 MNHEY, CDR2 SMNVEV (reference sequence). The CDR3 totals 12 residues. Trimming took 5 bases from V and 9 from J, leaving 11 bases between them. CDR3 loop: CASSLLAGEQFF. The CDR3 bases are TGTGCCAGCAGTCTCCTAGCAGGTGAGCAGTTCTTC.

This chain links TRBV7-2 with TRBJ2-1; TRBD2 is a possible D gene (6 bases). The CDR3 runs 15 residues. From germline, CDR1 is SGHTA and CDR2 FQGNSA. V lost 7 bases and J 6 bases, leaving 19 bases between the germline ends. CDR3 sequence reads: CASNPVGGSGNEQFF. The CDR3 nucleotides are TGTGCCAGCAATCCAGTGGGAGGAAGCGGCAATGAGCAGTTCTTC.

The chain is built from TRBV21-1 and TRBJ1-1; the table names TRBD1, a call not compared with the DNA. TRBV21-1 is a documented pseudogene. This CDR3 region has 15 residues. The CDR3 loop is CASTVRSYMNTEAFF. In nucleotides, the CDR3 is TGTGCCAGCACCGTCCGATCGTACATGAACACTGAAGCTTTCTTT.

The genes are TRBV18 and TRBJ2-3, with 7 positions matching TRBD1. Germline CDR1 reads KGHSH; CDR2 reads LQKENI. V gave up 2 bases and J gave up 5 bases; unmatched junction bases: 7. The CDR3 length is 15 residues. The CDR3 here is CASSPTRGPGDTQYF. As DNA, the CDR3 is TGTGCCAGCTCACCAACGAGGGGGCCCGGAGATACGCAGTATTTT.

This chain joins TRBV11-3 and TRBJ2-7; D not certain. V was shortened by 5 bases and J by 4 bases, with 9 bases between the two germline ends. This CDR3 region has 12 residues. In germline, CDR1 is SGHNT, CDR2 YENEEA. CDR3 residues: CASSPNRYEQYF. DNA of the CDR3: TGTGCCAGCAGCCCGAACAGATACGAGCAGTACTTC.

This clone has only one observation. CDR3 nucleotide sequence: TGTGCCACCAGTGATCCCCTGCCCGACAGGGGAAGCACAGATACGCAGTATTTT. This gives the protein CATSDPLPDRGSTDTQYF. The chain employs TRBV24-1 and TRBJ2-3; 8 bases are shared with TRBD1. This CDR3 spans 18 amino acids. Germline CDR1 is KGHDR and CDR2 is SFDVKD. The V and J ends lost 3 bases and 0 bases, in that order; junction bases with no gene match: 10.

The chain recombines TRBV19 with TRBJ2-2, with TRBD2 matching 10 bases. The V segment lost 3 bases and the J segment 7 bases; nucleotides outside the gene matches: 8. Germline V gene sequence: CDR1 LNHDA, CDR2 SQIVND (reference sequence). The CDR3 extends over 16 amino acids. This CDR3 is CASSITLAGAVGELFF. The DNA for the CDR3 is TGTGCCAGTAGTATCACCCTAGCGGGAGCGGTCGGGGAGCTGTTTTTT.